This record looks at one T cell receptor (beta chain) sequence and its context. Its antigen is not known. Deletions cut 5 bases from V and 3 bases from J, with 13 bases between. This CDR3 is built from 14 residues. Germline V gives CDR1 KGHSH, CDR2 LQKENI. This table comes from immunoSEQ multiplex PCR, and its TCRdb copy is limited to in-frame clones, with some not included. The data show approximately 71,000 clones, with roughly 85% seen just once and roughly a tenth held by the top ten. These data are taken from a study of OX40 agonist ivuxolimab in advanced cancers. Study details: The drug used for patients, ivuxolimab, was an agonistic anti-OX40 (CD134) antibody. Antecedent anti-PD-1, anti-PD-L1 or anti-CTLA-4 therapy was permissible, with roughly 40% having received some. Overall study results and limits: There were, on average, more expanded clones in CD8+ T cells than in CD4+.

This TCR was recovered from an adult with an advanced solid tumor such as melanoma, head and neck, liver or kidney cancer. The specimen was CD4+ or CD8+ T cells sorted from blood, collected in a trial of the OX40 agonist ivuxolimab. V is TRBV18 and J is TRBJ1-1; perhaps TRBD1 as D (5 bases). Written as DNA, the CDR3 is TGTGCCAGCTCAGCAGGGACGGGGTACACTGAAGCTTTCTTT. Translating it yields CASSAGTGYTEAFF.